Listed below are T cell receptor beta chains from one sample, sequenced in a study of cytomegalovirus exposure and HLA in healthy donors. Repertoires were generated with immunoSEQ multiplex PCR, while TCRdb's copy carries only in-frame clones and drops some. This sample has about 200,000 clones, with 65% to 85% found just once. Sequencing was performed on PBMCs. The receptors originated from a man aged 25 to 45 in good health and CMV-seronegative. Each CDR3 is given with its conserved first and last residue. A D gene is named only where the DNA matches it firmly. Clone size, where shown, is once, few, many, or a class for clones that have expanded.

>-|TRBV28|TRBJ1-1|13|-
CASSLLGNTEAFF
TGTGCCAGCAGTTTGCTCGGGAACACTGAAGCTTTCTTT
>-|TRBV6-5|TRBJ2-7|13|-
CASSYSGLGEQYF
TGTGCCAGCAGTTACTCAGGCCTGGGCGAGCAGTACTTC
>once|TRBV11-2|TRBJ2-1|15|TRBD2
CASSPGLAVYNEQFF
TGTGCCAGCAGTCCGGGACTAGCAGTTTACAATGAGCAGTTCTTC
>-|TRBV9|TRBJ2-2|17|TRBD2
CASSVPVLAGGTGELFF
TGTGCCAGCAGCGTCCCCGTACTAGCGGGGGGTACCGGGGAGCTGTTTTTT
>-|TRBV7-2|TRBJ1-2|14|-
CASSSTGPARGYTF
TGTGCCAGCAGCTCTACAGGGCCAGCTCGGGGCTACACCTTC
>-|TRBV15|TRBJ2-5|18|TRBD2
CATTLQEAGGFRLETQYF
TGTGCCACCACCCTGCAAGAGGCGGGAGGGTTCAGGTTGGAGACCCAGTACTTC
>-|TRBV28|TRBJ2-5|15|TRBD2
CASSLNPGLVWAQYF
TGTGCCAGCAGTTTAAACCCGGGACTAGTATGGGCCCAGTACTTC
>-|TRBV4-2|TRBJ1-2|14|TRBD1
CASSQATGAYGYTF
TGTGCCAGCAGCCAAGCAACAGGGGCCTACGGCTACACCTTC
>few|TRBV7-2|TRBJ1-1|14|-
CASSQWGGITEAFF
TGTGCCAGCAGCCAATGGGGGGGAATCACTGAAGCTTTCTTT
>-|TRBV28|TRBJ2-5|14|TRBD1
CASSLDRRQETQYF
TGTGCCAGCAGTCTGGACAGGCGGCAAGAGACCCAGTACTTC
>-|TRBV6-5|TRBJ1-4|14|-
CASSSGFANEKLFF
TGTGCCAGTTCTAGCGGGTTTGCTAATGAAAAACTGTTTTTT
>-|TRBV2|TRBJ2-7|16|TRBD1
CASSAWGGQGSLEQYF
TGTGCCAGCAGTGCTTGGGGGGGACAGGGTTCCCTCGAGCAGTACTTC
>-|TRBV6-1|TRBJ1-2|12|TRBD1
CASSDGTGPLTF
TGTGCCAGCAGTGATGGGACAGGGCCCCTCACCTTC
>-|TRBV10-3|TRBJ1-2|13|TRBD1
CAIGQEGIYGYTF
TGCGCCATTGGACAGGAAGGAATCTATGGCTACACCTTC
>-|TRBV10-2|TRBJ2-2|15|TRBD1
CASREGQRLYGELFF
TGCGCCAGCAGAGAGGGACAGCGCCTTTACGGGGAGCTGTTTTTT
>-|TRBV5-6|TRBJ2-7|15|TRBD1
CASSSRGRGTYEQYF
TGTGCCAGCAGCTCCAGGGGGCGCGGGACCTACGAGCAGTACTTC
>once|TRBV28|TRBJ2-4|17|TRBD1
CASSVWGQGAAKNIQYF
TGTGCCAGCAGCGTCTGGGGACAGGGTGCGGCCAAAAACATTCAGTACTTC
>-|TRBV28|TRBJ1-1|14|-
CASSFSGARTEAFF
TGTGCCAGCAGTTTTTCAGGGGCGCGCACTGAAGCTTTCTTT